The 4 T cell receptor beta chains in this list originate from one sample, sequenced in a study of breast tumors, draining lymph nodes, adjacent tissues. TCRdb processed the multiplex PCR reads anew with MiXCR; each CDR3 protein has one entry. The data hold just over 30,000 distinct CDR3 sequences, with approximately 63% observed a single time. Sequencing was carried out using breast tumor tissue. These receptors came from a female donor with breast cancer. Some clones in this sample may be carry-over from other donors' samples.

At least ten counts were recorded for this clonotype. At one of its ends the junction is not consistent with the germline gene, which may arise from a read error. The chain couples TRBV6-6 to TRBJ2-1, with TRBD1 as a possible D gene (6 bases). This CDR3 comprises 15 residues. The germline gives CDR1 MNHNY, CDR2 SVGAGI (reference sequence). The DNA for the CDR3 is TGTGCCAGCAGTAACTCCGGACAGTTCTACAATGAGCAGTTCTTC. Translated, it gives CASSNSGQFYNEQFF.

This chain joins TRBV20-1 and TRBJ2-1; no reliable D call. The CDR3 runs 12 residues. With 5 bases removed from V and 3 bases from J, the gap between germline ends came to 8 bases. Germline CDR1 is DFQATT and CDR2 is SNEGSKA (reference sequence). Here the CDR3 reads CSARQDYNEQFF. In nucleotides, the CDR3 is TGCAGTGCTCGCCAAGACTACAATGAGCAGTTCTTC.

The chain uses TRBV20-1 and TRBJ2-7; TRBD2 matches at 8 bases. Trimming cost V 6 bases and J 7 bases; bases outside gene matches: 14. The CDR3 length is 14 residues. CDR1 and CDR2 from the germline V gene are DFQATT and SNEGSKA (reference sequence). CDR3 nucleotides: TGCAGTGCCACTAACCCCAGCGGGAGTGGAGAGCAGTACTTC. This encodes CSATNPSGSGEQYF.

CDR3 region: CSALTSGGGETQYF. As DNA, the CDR3 is TGCAGTGCCTTGACTAGCGGAGGTGGGGAGACCCAGTACTTC. The chain employs TRBV20-1 and TRBJ2-5; TRBD2 agrees at 9 bases. The J segment lost 5 bases and the V segment lost 6 bases, leaving 10 bases of the junction unmatched. Germline assignment: CDR1 DFQATT and CDR2 SNEGSKA (reference sequence). The length of the CDR3 is 14 residues.